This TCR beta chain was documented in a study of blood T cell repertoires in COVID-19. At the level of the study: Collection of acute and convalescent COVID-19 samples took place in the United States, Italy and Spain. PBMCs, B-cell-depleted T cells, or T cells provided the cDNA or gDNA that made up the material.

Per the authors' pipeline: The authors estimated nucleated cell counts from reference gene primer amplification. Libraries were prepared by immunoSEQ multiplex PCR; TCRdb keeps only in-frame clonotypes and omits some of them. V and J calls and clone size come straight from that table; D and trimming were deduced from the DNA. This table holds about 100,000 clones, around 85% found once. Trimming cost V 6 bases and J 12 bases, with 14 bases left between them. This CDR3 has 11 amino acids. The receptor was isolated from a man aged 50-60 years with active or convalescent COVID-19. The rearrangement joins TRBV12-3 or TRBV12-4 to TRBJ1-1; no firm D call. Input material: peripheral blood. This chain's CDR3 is CASSLRQKSFF. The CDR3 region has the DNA TGTGCCAGCAGCCTTCGACAAAAATCTTTCTTT.